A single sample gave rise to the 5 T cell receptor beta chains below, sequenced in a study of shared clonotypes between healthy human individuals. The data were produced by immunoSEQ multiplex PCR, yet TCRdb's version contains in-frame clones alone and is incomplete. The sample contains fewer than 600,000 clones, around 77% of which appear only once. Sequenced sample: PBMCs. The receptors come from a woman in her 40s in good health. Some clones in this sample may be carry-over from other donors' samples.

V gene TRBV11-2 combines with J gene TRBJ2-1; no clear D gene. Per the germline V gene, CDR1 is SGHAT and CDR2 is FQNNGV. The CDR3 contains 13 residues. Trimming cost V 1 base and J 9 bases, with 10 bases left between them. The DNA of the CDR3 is TGTGCCAGCAGCTTAGTGAGGTTGGGTGAGCAGTTCTTC. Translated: CASSLVRLGEQFF.

The CDR3 DNA sequence: TGTGCCAGCAGCAAGTGGACAGGGCCGAACACTGAAGCTTTCTTT. As protein: CASSKWTGPNTEAFF. The chain has TRBV27 and TRBJ1-1; 8 positions match TRBD1. CDR3 length equals 15 residues. V was clipped by 6 bases and J by 1 base; unmatched bases: 7. The V gene's germline CDR1 is MNHEY and CDR2 SMNVEV (reference sequence).

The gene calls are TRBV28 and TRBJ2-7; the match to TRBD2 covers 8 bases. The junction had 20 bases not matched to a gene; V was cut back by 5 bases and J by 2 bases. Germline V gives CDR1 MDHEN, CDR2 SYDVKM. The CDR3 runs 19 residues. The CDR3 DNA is TGTGCCAGCAGTCGACCTTCGGGGACCTCAGCGGGAGTTCCCTACGAGCAGTACTTC. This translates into CASSRPSGTSAGVPYEQYF.

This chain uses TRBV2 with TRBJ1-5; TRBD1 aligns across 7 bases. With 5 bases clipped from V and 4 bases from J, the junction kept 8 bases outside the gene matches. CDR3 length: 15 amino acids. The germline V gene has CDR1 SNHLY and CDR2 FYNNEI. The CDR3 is CASSFPDRANQPQHF. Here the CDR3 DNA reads TGTGCCAGCAGTTTTCCCGACAGGGCTAATCAGCCCCAGCATTTT.

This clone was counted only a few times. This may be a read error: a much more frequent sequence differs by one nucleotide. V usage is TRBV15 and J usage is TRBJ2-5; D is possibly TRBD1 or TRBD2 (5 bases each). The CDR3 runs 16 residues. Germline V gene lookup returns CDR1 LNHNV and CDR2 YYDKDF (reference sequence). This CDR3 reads CATSGDLGTGGAAQYF. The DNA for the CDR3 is TGTGCCACCAGCGGAGATCTCGGGACGGGCGGAGCGGCCCAGTACTTC.